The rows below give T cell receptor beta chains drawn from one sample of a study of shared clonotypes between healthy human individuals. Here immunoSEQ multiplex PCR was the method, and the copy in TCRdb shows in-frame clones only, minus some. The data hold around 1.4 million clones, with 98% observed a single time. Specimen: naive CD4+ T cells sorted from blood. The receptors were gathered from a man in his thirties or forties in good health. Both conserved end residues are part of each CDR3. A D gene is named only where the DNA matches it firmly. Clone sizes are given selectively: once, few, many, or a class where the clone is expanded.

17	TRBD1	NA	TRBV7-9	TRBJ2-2	CASSLRYRTGFSGELFF	TGTGCCAGCAGCTTGAGGTACAGGACAGGGTTTTCCGGGGAGCTGTTTTTT
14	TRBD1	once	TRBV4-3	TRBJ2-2	CASSHDRDTGELFF	TGCGCCAGCAGCCACGACAGGGACACCGGGGAGCTGTTTTTT
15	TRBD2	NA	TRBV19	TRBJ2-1	CASRQREAPYNEQFF	TGTGCCAGTAGGCAGCGGGAGGCCCCCTACAATGAGCAGTTCTTC
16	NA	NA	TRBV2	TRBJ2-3	CASSERFRVVTDTQYF	TGTGCCAGCAGTGAACGTTTCAGGGTGGTAACAGATACGCAGTATTTT
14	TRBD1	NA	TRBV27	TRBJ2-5	CASSPQGVRETQYF	TGTGCCAGCAGCCCGCAGGGGGTACGAGAGACCCAGTACTTC
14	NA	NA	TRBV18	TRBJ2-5	CASSGPGALETQYF	TGTGCCAGCTCAGGACCAGGGGCGCTCGAGACCCAGTACTTC
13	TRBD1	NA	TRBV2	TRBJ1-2	CASSLQGGDGYTF	TGTGCCAGCAGTCTACAGGGGGGAGATGGCTACACCTTC
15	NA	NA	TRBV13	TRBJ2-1	CASSSQVPGYNEQFF	TGTGCCAGCAGCTCCCAGGTTCCGGGATACAATGAGCAGTTCTTC
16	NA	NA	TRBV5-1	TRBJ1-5	CASSLGTGGETQPQHF	TGCGCCAGCAGCTTGGGGACGGGGGGCGAGACTCAGCCCCAGCATTTT
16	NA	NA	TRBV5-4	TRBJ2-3	CASSSVTYPSTDTQYF	TGTGCCAGCAGCTCTGTTACCTACCCAAGCACAGATACGCAGTATTTT
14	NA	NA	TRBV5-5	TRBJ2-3	CGWSQGYGTDTQYF	TGTGGCTGGAGTCAAGGGTACGGCACAGATACGCAGTATTTT
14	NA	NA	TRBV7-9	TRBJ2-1	CAGEAATSYNEQFF	TGTGCCGGGGAGGCAGCCACCTCCTACAATGAGCAGTTCTTC
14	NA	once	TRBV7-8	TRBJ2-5	CASSSWTVQETQYF	TGTGCCAGCAGCTCCTGGACAGTCCAAGAGACCCAGTACTTC
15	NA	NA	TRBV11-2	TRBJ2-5	CASSAPSRGQETQYF	TGTGCCAGCAGCGCGCCGTCCAGGGGCCAAGAGACCCAGTACTTC
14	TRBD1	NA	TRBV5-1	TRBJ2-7	CASSGTGTTYEQYF	TGCGCCAGCAGCGGGACAGGGACTACCTACGAGCAGTACTTC
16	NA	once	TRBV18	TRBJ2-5	CASSMTATIRQETQYF	TGTGCCAGCTCAATGACGGCCACGATCAGACAAGAGACCCAGTACTTC
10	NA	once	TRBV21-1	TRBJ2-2	CASSGGELFF	TGTGCCAGCAGCGGAGGGGAGCTGTTTTTT
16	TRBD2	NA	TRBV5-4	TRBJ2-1	CASSLVLGGPPNEQFF	TGTGCCAGCAGCTTGGTTCTGGGAGGGCCGCCCAATGAGCAGTTCTTC
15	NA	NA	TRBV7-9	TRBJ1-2	CASSLAGRINYGYTF	TGTGCCAGCAGCTTAGCCGGGCGGATTAACTATGGCTACACCTTC
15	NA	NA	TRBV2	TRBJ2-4	CASSEAGGGRHIQYF	TGTGCCAGCAGTGAAGCAGGAGGGGGACGGCACATTCAGTACTTC
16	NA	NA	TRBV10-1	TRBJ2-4	CASSESRGADKNIQYF	TGCGCCAGCAGTGAGTCACGGGGCGCGGATAAAAACATTCAGTACTTC
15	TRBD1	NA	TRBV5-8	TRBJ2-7	CASSFTGVIYYEQYF	TGTGCCAGCAGCTTTACAGGGGTCATCTACTACGAGCAGTACTTC
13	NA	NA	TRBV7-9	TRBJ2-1	CASSYGQYNEQFF	TGTGCCAGCAGCTATGGACAGTACAATGAGCAGTTCTTC
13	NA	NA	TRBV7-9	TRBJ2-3	CASSVPDTDTQYF	TGTGCCAGCAGCGTCCCGGACACAGATACGCAGTATTTT
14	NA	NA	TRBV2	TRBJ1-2	CASSAPVRGYGYTF	TGTGCCAGCAGTGCCCCAGTTAGGGGCTATGGCTACACCTTC
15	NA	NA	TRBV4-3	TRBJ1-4	CASSRSGSSGEKLFF	TGCGCCAGCAGCAGATCAGGGTCTAGTGGTGAAAAACTGTTTTTT
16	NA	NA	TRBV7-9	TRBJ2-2	CASSLAGRGRDGELFF	TGTGCCAGCAGCTTAGCTGGCAGGGGAAGGGACGGGGAGCTGTTTTTT
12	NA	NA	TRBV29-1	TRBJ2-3	CSVGFSTDTQYF	TGCAGCGTTGGCTTTAGCACAGATACGCAGTATTTT
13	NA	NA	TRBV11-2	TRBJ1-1	CASSWGRQVEAFF	TGTGCCAGCAGCTGGGGGAGACAGGTTGAAGCTTTCTTT
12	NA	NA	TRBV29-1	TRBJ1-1	CSVGIRNTEAFF	TGCAGCGTTGGCATCCGGAACACTGAAGCTTTCTTT
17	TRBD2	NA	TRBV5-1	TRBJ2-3	CASSLAPTAGGTDTQYF	TGCGCCAGCAGCTTGGCCCCAACAGCGGGGGGCACAGATACGCAGTATTTT
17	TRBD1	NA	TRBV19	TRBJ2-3	CASSTLPGQSSTDTQYF	TGTGCCAGTAGTACCTTACCGGGACAGTCTAGCACAGATACGCAGTATTTT
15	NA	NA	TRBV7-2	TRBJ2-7	CASSLAGLRVYEQYF	TGTGCCAGCAGCTTAGCGGGGCTCCGAGTCTACGAGCAGTACTTC
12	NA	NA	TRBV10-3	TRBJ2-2	CAISDPTGELFF	TGTGCCATCAGTGACCCAACCGGGGAGCTGTTTTTT
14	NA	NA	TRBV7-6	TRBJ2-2	CASSSDLNTGELFF	TGTGCCAGCAGCTCGGACTTAAACACCGGGGAGCTGTTTTTT
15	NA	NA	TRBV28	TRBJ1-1	CASSFRGAGNTEAFF	TGTGCCAGCAGTTTCAGAGGGGCTGGGAACACTGAAGCTTTCTTT
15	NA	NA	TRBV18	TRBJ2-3	CASSPVPPPTDTQYF	TGTGCCAGCTCACCAGTCCCGCCACCCACAGATACGCAGTATTTT
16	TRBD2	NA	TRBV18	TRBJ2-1	CASSPPSLAGDNEQFF	TGTGCCAGCTCACCACCGTCTCTAGCGGGAGACAATGAGCAGTTCTTC
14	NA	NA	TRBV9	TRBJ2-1	CASSVAGNLNEQFF	TGTGCCAGCAGCGTAGCGGGGAATCTCAATGAGCAGTTCTTC
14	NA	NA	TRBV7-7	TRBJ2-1	CASSRRGSPNEQFF	TGTGCCAGCAGCCGAAGGGGGAGCCCAAATGAGCAGTTCTTC
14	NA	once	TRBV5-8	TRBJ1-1	CASSLGFRDTEAFF	TGTGCCAGCAGCTTAGGGTTCAGGGACACTGAAGCTTTCTTT
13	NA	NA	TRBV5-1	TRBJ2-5	CASSLLPSETQYF	TGCGCCAGCAGCTTGTTACCGTCGGAGACCCAGTACTTC
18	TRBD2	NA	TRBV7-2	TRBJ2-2	CASSTSNPLLADTGELFF	TGTGCCAGCAGCACTAGCAACCCCTTACTAGCGGACACCGGGGAGCTGTTTTTT
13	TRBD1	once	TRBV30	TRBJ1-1	CAWTPTGNTEAFF	TGTGCCTGGACCCCGACAGGGAACACTGAGGCTTTCTTT
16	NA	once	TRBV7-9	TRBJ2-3	CASSPKVTIRTDTQYF	TGTGCCAGCAGCCCCAAGGTCACGATACGCACAGATACGCAGTATTTT
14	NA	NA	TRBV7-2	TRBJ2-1	CASSKRDAYNEQFF	TGTGCCAGCAGCAAAAGGGACGCCTACAATGAGCAGTTCTTC
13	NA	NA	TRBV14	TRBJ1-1	CASSQSGQGLPLF	TGTGCCAGCAGCCAGTCGGGGCAGGGGTTGCCGCTTTTT
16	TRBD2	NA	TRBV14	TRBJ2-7	CASSQGLAGNRYEQYF	TGTGCCAGCAGCCAAGGACTAGCGGGAAATCGCTACGAGCAGTACTTC
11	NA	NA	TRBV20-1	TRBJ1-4	CSAPRPEKLFF	TGCAGTGCCCCCAGACCCGAAAAACTGTTTTTT
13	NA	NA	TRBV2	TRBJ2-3	CASSVESLDTQYF	TGTGCCAGCAGTGTGGAATCATTGGATACGCAGTATTTT
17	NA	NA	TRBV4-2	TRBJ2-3	CASSQEIRLRATDTQYF	TGTGCCAGCAGCCAAGAAATCAGGCTCCGTGCCACAGATACGCAGTATTTT
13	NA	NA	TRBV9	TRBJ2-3	CASSVQTADTQYF	TGTGCCAGCAGCGTCCAAACAGCAGATACGCAGTATTTT
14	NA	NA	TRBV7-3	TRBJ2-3	CASSLLASIDTQYF	TGTGCCAGCAGCTTACTGGCTAGCATAGATACGCAGTATTTT
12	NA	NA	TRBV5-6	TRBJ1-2	CASSLDVSGYTF	TGTGCCAGCAGCTTGGACGTGAGTGGCTACACCTTC
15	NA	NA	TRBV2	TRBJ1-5	CASSVEVAAAQPQHF	TGTGCCAGCAGTGTCGAGGTGGCAGCTGCGCAGCCCCAGCATTTT
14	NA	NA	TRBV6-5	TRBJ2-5	CASSPDRRQETQYF	TGTGCCAGCAGTCCCGATCGACGGCAAGAGACCCAGTACTTC
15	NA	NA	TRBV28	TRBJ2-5	CASRTGPGGYETQYF	TGTGCCAGCAGAACAGGGCCGGGTGGGTATGAGACCCAGTACTTC
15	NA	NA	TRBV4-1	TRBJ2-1	CASSQQQRTYNEQFF	TGCGCCAGCAGCCAACAACAGAGAACTTACAATGAGCAGTTCTTC
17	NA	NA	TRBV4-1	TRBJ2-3	CASSPAERAGGTDTQYF	TGCGCCAGCAGCCCCGCTGAGAGGGCCGGAGGGACAGATACGCAGTATTTT
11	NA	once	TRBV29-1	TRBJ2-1	CSVEGGNEQFF	TGCAGCGTTGAAGGGGGCAATGAGCAGTTCTTC